This T cell receptor beta chain is drawn from a study of blood T cell repertoires in COVID-19. The overall study: Material from acute and convalescent COVID-19 was sourced from the United States, Italy and Spain. PBMCs, B-cell-depleted T cells, or T cells were the source of the cDNA or gDNA that made up the material.

Study processing details: Reference gene primers were amplified, and this amplification served to estimate nucleated cell counts. Sequenced by immunoSEQ multiplex PCR; TCRdb stores in-frame clones only, minus some. Clone size and the V and J calls come from that table; the DNA yielded D and trimming. This table has about 43,000 clones, around 90% appearing once. Germline V lookup: CDR1 LGHNA, CDR2 YSLEER. The CDR3 length is 16 residues. V dropped 1 base and J dropped 0 bases, with 9 bases sitting between them. Sequenced material: peripheral blood. The sequence derives from a woman of 80 years or more with active COVID-19. The rearrangement links TRBV4-3 to TRBJ2-2; D remains unclear. The CDR3 region has the DNA TGCGCCAGCAGCCAAGTCTGGCGGCCGAACACCGGGGAGCTGTTTTTT. The encoded protein is CASSQVWRPNTGELFF.